This T cell receptor beta chain was captured by sequencing in a study of blood T cell repertoires in COVID-19. The length of the CDR3 is 14 residues. Trimming took off 3 bases at V and 3 bases at J, with 12 bases between the two ends. CDR1 is LNHDA and CDR2 is SQIVND in the germline V gene (reference sequence). Generated by immunoSEQ multiplex PCR, the TCRdb table keeps only in-frame clones and is missing some. The profile shows 150,000 or so clones, roughly four fifths of them singletons. The sequencing sample was made of peripheral blood. The chain recombines TRBV19 with TRBJ2-7, with a possible D match to TRBD1 (6 bases). The sequence was obtained from a human donor in a cohort sampled during active COVID-19. The CDR3 loop reads CASSMVRGHYEQYF. The CDR3 coding sequence is TGTGCCAGTAGTATGGTTAGGGGACACTACGAGCAGTACTTC.